Listed here is a single T cell receptor beta chain. The source of the sample is a study of shared clonotypes between healthy human individuals. Donors, without exception, were Caucasian adults residing in Nashville, Tennessee. The study used 80 million to 100 million PBMCs per unsorted sample for genomic DNA. It was at deep level that the assay was run. Methods used by the authors: Filtering differed, since immunoSEQ gave only junction sequences and no quality scores. Clones were sequenced by immunoSEQ multiplex PCR, and TCRdb holds only the in-frame ones, with some missing. D and trimming come from the DNA, and the V and J calls and clone size come from that table. The sample contains 400,000 to 600,000 clones, 79% of which appear only once. CDR1 and CDR2 from the germline V gene are MNHEY and SMNVEV (reference sequence). The CDR3 has 16 residues. Trimming took 6 bases from V and 5 from J; bases not matched to a gene: 8.

Source material: PBMCs. This clonotype was obtained from a woman in her thirties or forties in good health. Some clones in this sample may be carry-over from other donors' samples. The chain couples TRBV27 to TRBJ1-5; 12 nucleotides agree with TRBD1. The CDR3 DNA reads TGTGCCAGCAGCCGATTAGGGACAGGGGGCGATCAGCCCCAGCATTTT. Its translation: CASSRLGTGGDQPQHF.